This T cell receptor beta chain was recorded in a study of T cell responses to AZD1222 COVID-19 vaccine. The repertoire was sequenced with immunoSEQ multiplex PCR; TCRdb's copy has only in-frame clones and lacks some. The sample lists about 97,000 clones; 70% to 90% were seen once. Study outcomes and limitations: The donors showed a predominance of white British ancestry and of females, with possible underestimation of clonal diversity. Of the AZD1222 recipients, only 5 or 6 were seropositive at baseline. CD4 TCRs covered the whole spike, strongest at regions 160-218 and 743-854.

Analysis merged second doses at about 4 or about 12 weeks. With respect to this clone: What it binds is not known.

Sequencing used peripheral blood, obtained 28 days after the second AZD1222 dose. The clonotype comes from an adult who received the AZD1222 COVID-19 vaccine.

The DNA for the CDR3 is TGTGCCAGCAGCTCTGCCCCCGGGAGAAATGAAAAACTGTTTTTT. It encodes CASSSAPGRNEKLFF. This chain links TRBV7-8 with TRBJ1-4; unclear D gene. This CDR3 comprises 15 residues. The V gene lost 4 bases and the J gene lost 5 bases, with 14 bases spanning the gap. In germline, CDR1 is SGHVS, CDR2 FQNEAQ.